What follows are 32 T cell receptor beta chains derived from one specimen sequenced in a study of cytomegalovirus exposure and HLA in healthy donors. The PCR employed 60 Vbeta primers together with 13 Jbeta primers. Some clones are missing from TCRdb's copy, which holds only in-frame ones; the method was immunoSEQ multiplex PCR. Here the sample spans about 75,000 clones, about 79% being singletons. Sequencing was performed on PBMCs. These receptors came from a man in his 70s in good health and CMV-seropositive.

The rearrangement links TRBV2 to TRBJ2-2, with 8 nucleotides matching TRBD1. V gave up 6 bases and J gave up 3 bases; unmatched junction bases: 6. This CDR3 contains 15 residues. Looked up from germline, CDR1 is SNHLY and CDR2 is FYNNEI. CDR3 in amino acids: CASRGDRTHTGELFF. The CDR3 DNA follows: TGTGCCAGCAGGGGGGACAGGACACACACCGGGGAGCTGTTTTTT.

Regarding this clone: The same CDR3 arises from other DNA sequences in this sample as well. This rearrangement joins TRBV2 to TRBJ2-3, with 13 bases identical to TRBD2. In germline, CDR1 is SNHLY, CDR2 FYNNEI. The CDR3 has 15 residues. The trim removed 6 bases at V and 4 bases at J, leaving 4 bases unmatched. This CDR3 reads CASRKLAGGSDTQYF. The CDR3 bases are TGTGCCAGCAGAAAACTAGCGGGAGGGTCAGATACGCAGTATTTT.

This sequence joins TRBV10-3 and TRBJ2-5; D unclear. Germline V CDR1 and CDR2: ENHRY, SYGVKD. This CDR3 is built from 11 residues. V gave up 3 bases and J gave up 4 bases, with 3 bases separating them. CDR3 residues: CAISDGETQYF. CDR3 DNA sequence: TGTGCCATCAGTGACGGAGAGACCCAGTACTTC.

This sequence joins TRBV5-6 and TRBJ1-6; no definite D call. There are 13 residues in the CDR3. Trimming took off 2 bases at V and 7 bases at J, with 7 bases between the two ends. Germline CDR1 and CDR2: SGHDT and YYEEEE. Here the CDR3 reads CASSFQANSPLHF. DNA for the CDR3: TGTGCCAGCAGCTTCCAGGCCAATTCACCCCTCCACTTT. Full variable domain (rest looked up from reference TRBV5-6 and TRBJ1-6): DAGVTQSPTHLIKTRGQQVTLRCSPKSGHDTVSWYQQALGQGPQFIFQYYEEEERQRGNFPDRFSGHQFPNYSSELNVNALLLGDSALYLCASSFQANSPLHFGNGTRLTVT.

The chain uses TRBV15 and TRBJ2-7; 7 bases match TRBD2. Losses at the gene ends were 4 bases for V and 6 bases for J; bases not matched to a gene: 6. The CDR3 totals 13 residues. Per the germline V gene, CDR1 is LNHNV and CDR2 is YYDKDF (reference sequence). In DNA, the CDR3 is TGTGCCACCAGCACCCCAGCGGGGACCGAGCAGTACTTC. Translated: CATSTPAGTEQYF. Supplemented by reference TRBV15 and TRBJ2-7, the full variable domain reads DAMVIQNPRYQVTQFGKPVTLSCSQTLNHNVMYWYQQKSSQAPKLLFHYYDKDFNNEADTPDNFQSRRPNTSFCFLDIRSPGLGDTAMYLCATSTPAGTEQYFGPGTRLTVT.

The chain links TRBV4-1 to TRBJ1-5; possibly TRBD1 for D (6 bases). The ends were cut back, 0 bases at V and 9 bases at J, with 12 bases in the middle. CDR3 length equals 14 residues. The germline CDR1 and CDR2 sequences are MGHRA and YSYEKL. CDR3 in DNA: TGCGCCAGCAGCCAAGATCGGGGGGCTCGGCCCCAGCATTTT. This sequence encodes CASSQDRGARPQHF.

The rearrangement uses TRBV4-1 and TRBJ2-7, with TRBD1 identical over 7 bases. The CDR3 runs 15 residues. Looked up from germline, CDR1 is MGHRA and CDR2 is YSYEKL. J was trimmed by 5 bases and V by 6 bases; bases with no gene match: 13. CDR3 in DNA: TGCGCCAGCAGGGCCAGATCGACAGGGAGCGACGAGCAGTACTTC. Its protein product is CASRARSTGSDEQYF.

The CDR3 nucleotides are TGTGCCAGCAGCTTGGGGACAGGGAGTTATCAGCCCCAGCATTTT. Its protein product is CASSLGTGSYQPQHF. This chain connects TRBV7-2 to TRBJ1-5; 9 positions match TRBD1. The V gene end was trimmed by 3 bases and the J gene end by 5 bases; junction bases not matched to a gene: 5. Germline V gene sequence: CDR1 SGHTA, CDR2 FQGNSA. This CDR3 spans 15 amino acids.

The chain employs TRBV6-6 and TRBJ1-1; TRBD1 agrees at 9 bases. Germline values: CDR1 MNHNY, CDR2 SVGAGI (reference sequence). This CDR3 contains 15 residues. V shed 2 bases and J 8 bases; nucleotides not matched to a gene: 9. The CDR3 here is CASSYGTGFLSEAFF. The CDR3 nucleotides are TGTGCCAGCAGTTACGGGACAGGGTTTCTTTCCGAAGCTTTCTTT.

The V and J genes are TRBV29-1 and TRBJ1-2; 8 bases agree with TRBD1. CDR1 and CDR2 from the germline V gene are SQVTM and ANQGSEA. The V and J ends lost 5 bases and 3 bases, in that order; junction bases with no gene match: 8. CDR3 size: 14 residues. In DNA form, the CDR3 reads TGCAGCGTTACCCGACAGGGGTGGGACTATGGCTACACCTTC. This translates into CSVTRQGWDYGYTF.

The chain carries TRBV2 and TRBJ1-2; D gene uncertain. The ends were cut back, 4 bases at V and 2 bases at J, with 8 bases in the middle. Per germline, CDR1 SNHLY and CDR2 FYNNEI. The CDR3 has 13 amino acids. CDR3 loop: CASSGARNYGYTF. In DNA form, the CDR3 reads TGTGCCAGCAGTGGGGCACGGAACTATGGCTACACCTTC.

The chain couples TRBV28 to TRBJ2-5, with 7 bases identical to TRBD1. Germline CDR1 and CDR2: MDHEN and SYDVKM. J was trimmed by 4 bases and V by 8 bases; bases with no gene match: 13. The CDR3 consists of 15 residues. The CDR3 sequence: CASEKGAFLRETQYF. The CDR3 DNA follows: TGTGCCAGCGAAAAGGGGGCGTTTTTGCGAGAGACCCAGTACTTC.

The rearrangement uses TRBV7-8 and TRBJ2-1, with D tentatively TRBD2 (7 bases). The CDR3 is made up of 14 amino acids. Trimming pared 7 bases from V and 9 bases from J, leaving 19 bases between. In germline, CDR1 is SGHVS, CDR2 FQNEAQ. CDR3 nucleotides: TGTGCCAGCAACCCCATGGGGGGGGCCAGTGAGCAGTTCTTC. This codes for CASNPMGGASEQFF.

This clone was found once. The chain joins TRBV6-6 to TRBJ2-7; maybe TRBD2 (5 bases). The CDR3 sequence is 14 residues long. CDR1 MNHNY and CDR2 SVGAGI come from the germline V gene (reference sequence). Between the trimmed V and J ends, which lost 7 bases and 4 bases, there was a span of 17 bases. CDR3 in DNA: TGTGCCAGCAATAATCCGGGGTCCCAATACGAGCAGTACTTC. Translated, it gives CASNNPGSQYEQYF.

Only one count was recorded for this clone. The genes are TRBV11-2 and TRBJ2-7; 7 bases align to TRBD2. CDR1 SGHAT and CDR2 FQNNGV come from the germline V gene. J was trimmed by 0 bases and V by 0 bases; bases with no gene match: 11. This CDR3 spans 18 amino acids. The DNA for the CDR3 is TGTGCCAGCAGCTTAGATTTATCAAGGACTAGGAGCTCCTACGAGCAGTACTTC. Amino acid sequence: CASSLDLSRTRSSYEQYF.

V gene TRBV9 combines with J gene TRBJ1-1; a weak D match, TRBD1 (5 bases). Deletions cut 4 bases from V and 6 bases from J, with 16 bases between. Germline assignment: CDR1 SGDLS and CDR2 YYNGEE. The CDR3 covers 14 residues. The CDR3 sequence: CASSSSQGWAEAFF. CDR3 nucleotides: TGTGCCAGCAGCTCAAGCCAGGGTTGGGCTGAAGCTTTCTTT.

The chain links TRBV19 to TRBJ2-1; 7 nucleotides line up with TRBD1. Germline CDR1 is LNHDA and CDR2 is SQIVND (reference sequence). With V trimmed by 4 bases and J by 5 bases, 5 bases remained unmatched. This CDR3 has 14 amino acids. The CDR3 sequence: CASSTQGTHNEQFF. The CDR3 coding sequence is TGTGCCAGTAGTACACAGGGGACCCACAATGAGCAGTTCTTC.

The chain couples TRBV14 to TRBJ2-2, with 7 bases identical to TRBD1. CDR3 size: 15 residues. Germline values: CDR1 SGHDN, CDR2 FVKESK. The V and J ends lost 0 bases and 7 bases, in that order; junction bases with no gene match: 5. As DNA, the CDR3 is TGTGCCAGCAGCCAAGAGGACAGGAGGAACGGGGAGCTGTTTTTT. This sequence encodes CASSQEDRRNGELFF.

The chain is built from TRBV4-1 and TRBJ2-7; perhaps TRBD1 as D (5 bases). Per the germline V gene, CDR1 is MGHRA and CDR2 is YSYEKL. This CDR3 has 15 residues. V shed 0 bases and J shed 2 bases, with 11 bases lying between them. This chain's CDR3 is CASSQDLARAYEQYF. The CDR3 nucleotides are TGCGCCAGCAGCCAAGATCTTGCCAGGGCCTACGAGCAGTACTTC.

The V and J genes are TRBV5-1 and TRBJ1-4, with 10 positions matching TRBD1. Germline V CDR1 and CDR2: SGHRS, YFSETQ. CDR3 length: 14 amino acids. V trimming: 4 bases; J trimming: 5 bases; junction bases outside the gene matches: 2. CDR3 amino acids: CASSRDRGNEKLFF. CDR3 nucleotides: TGCGCCAGCAGCCGGGACAGGGGAAATGAAAAACTGTTTTTT. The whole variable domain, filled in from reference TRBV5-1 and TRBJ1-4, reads KAGVTQTPRYLIKTRGQQVTLSCSPISGHRSVSWYQQTPGQGLQFLFEYFSETQRNKGNFPGRFSGRQFSNSRSEMNVSTLELGDSALYLCASSRDRGNEKLFFGSGTQLSVL.

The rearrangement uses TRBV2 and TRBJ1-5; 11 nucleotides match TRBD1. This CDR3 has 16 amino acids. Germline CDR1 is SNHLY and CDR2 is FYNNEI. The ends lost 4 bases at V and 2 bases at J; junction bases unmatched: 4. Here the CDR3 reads CASSGTGGAGNQPQHF. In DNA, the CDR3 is TGTGCCAGCAGTGGGACAGGGGGCGCAGGCAATCAGCCCCAGCATTTT.

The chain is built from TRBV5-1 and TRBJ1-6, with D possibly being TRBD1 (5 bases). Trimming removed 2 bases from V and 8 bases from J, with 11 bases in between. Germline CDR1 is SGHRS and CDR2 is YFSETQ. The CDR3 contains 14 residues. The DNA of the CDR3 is TGCGCCAGCAGCTTAGGAGGGGCTGATTCACCCCTCCACTTT. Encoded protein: CASSLGGADSPLHF.

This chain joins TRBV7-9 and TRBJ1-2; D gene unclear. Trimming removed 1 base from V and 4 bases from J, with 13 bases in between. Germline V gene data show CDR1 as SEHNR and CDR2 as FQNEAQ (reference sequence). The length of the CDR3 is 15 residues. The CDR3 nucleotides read TGTGCCAGCAGCTTAGACCCGAGGATAAGCTATGGCTACACCTTC. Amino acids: CASSLDPRISYGYTF.

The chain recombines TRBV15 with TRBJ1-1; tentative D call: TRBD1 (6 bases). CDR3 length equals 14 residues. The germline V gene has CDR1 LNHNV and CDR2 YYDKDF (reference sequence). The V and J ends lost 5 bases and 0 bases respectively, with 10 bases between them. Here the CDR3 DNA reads TGTGCCACCAGCCCGGACAGACTGAACACTGAAGCTTTCTTT. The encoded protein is CATSPDRLNTEAFF.

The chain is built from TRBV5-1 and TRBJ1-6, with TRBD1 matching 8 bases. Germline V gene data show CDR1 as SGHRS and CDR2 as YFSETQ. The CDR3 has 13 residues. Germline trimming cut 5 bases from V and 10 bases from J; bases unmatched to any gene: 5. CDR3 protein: CASRSTGVSPLHF. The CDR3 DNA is TGCGCCAGCAGATCGACAGGGGTATCACCCCTCCACTTT.

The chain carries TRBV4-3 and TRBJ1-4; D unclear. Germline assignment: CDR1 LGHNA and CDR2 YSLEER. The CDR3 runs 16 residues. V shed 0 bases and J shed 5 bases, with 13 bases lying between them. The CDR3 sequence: CASSQDSVGENEKLFF. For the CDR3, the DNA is TGCGCCAGCAGCCAAGATTCGGTCGGTGAGAATGAAAAACTGTTTTTT.

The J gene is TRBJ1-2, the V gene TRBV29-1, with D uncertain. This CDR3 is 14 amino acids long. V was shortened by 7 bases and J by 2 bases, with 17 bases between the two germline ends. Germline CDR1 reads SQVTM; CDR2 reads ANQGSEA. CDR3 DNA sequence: TGCAGCGCGGGGTCCGTAACGGCCAACTATGGCTACACCTTC. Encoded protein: CSAGSVTANYGYTF. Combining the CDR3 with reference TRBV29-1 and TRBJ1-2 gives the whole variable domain SAVISQKPSRDICQRGTSLTIQCQVDSQVTMMFWYRQQPGQSLTLIATANQGSEATYESGFVIDKFPISRPNLTFSTLTVSNMSPEDSSIYLCSAGSVTANYGYTFGSGTRLTVV.

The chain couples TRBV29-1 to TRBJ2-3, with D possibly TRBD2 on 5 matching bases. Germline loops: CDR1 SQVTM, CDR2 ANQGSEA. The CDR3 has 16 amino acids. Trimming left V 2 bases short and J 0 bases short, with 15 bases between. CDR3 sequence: CSVESLGGLSTDTQYF. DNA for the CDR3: TGCAGCGTTGAATCGCTTGGCGGGCTGAGCACAGATACGCAGTATTTT.

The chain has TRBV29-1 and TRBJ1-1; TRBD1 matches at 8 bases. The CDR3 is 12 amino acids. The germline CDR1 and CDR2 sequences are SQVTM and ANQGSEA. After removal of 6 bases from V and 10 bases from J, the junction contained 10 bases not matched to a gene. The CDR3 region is CSVGQGFVGAFF. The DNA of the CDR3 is TGCAGCGTAGGACAGGGTTTTGTAGGAGCTTTCTTT.

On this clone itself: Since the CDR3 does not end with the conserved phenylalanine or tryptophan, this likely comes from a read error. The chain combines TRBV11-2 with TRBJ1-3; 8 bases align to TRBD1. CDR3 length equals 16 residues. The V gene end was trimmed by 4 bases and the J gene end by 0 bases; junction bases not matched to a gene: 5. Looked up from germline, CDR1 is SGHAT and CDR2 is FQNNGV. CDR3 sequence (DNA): TGTGCCAGCAGCTCGATAGACAGGGGCTCTGGAAACACCATATATCTT. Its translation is CASSSIDRGSGNTIYL.

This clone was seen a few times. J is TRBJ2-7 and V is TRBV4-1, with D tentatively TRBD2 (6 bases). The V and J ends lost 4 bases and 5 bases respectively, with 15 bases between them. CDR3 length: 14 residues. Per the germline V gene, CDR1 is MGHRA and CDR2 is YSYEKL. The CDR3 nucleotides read TGCGCCAGCAGCCTCTTAGCGGTAGCTCACGAGCAGTACTTC. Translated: CASSLLAVAHEQYF.

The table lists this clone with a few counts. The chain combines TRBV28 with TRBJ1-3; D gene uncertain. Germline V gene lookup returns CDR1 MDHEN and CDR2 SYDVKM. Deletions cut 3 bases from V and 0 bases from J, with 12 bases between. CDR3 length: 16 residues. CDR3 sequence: CASSLDLTLSGNTIYF. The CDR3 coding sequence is TGTGCCAGCAGTTTGGACTTAACACTCTCTGGAAACACCATATATTTT.